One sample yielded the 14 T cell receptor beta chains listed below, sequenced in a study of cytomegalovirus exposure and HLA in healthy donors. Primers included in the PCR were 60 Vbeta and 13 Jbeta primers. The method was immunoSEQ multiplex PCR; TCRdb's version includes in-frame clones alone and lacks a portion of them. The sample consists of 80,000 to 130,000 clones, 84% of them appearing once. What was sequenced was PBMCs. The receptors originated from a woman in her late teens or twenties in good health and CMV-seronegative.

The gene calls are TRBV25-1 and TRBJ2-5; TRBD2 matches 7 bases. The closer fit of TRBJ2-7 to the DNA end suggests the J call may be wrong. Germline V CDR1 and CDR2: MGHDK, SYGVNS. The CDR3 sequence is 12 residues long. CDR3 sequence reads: CASSSGAYEQYF. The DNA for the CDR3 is TGTGCCAGCTCCAGCGGGGCCTACGAGCAGTACTTC.

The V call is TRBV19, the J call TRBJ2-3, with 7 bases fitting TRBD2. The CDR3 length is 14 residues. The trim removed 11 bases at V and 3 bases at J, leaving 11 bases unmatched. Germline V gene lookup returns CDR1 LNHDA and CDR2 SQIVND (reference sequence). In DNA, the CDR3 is TGTGCCGCTAGCTGGGCGGGGGTGACAGATACGCAGTATTTT. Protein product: CAASWAGVTDTQYF.

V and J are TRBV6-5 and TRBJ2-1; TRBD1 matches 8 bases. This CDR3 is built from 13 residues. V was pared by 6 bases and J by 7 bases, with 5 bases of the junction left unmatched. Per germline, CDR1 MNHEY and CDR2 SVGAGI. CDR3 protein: CASRNRGRNEQFF. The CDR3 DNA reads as TGTGCCAGCAGGAACAGGGGGAGGAATGAGCAGTTCTTC.

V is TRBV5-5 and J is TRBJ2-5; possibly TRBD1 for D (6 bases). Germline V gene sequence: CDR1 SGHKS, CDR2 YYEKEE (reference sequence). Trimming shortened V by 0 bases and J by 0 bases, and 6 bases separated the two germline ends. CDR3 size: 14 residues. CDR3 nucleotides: TGTGCCAGCAGCTTGGCAGGGGACCAAGAGACCCAGTACTTC. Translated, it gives CASSLAGDQETQYF. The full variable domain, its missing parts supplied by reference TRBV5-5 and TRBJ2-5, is DAGVTQSPTHLIKTRGQQVTLRCSPISGHKSVSWYQQVLGQGPQFIFQYYEKEERGRGNFPDRFSARQFPNYSSELNVNALLLGDSALYLCASSLAGDQETQYFGPGTRLLVL.

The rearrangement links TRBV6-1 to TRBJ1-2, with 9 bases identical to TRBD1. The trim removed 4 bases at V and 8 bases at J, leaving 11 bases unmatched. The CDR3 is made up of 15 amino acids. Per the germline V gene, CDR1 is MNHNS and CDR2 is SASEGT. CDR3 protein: CASSVRQGGTGGYTF. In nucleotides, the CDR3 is TGTGCCAGCAGTGTGAGACAGGGGGGGACAGGCGGCTACACCTTC.

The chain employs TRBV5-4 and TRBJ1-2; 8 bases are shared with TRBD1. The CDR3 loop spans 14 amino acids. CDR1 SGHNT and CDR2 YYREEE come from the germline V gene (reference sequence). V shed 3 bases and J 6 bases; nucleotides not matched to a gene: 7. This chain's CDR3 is CASSSTGGMNGYTF. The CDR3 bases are TGTGCCAGCAGCTCCACAGGGGGTATGAATGGCTACACCTTC.

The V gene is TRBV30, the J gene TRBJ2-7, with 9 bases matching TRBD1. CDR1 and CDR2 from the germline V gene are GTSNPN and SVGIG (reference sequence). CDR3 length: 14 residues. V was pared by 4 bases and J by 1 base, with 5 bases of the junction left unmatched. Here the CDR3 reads CAWTKTGGSYEQYF. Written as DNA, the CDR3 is TGTGCCTGGACAAAGACAGGGGGATCCTACGAGCAGTACTTC.

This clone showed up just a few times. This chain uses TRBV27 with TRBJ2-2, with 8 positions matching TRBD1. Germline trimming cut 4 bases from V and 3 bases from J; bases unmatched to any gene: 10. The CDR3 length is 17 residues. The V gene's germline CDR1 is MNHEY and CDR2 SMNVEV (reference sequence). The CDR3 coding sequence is TGTGCCAGCAGTTCCCCCCCAGGGGGCCTTGACACCGGGGAGCTGTTTTTT. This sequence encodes CASSSPPGGLDTGELFF.

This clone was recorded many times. CDR3 DNA sequence: TGTGCCAGCAGCTTGGCGGGGGACCCCTCCAATTCACCCCTCCACTTT. The encoded protein is CASSLAGDPSNSPLHF. The chain recombines TRBV5-6 with TRBJ1-6, with a tentative D call TRBD1 (5 bases). This CDR3 is built from 16 residues. Trimming left V 0 bases short and J 7 bases short, with 14 bases between. The germline V gene has CDR1 SGHDT and CDR2 YYEEEE.

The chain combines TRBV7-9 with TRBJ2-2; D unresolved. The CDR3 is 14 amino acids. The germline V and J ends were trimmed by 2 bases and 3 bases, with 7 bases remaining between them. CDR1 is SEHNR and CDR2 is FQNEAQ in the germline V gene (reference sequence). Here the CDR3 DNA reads TGTGCCAGCAGCTTAAACACGTACACCGGGGAGCTGTTTTTT. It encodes CASSLNTYTGELFF. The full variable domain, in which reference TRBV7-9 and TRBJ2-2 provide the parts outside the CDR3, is DTGVSQNPRHKITKRGQNVTFRCDPISEHNRLYWYRQTLGQGPEFLTYFQNEAQLEKSRLLSDRFSAERPKGSFSTLEIQRTEQGDSAMYLCASSLNTYTGELFFGEGSRLTVL.

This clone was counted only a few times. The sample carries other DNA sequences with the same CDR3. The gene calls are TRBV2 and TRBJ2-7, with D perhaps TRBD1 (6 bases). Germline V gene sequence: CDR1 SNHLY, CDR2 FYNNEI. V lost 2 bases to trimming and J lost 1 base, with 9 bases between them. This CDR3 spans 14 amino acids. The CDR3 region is CASSEQGYSYEQYF. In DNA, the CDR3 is TGTGCCAGCAGTGAACAGGGGTATTCCTACGAGCAGTACTTC.

The CDR3 DNA reads TGTGCCAGCAGCTTGACTAGCGGATTTTACGAGCAGTACTTC. Protein product: CASSLTSGFYEQYF. V gene TRBV5-6 combines with J gene TRBJ2-5, with TRBD2 matching 8 bases. TRBJ2-7 explains the end of the DNA better; the J call may be wrong. This CDR3 region has 14 residues. Germline V gene data show CDR1 as SGHDT and CDR2 as YYEEEE.

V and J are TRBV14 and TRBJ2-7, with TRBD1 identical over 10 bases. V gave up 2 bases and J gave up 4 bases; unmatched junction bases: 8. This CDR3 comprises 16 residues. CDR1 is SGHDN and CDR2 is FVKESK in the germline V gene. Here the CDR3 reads CASSQFPRTGGYEQYF. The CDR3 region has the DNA TGTGCCAGCAGCCAATTTCCCCGGACAGGGGGATACGAGCAGTACTTC. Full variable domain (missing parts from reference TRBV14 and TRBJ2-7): EAGVTQFPSHSVIEKGQTVTLRCDPISGHDNLYWYRRVMGKEIKFLLHFVKESKQDESGMPNNRFLAERTGGTYSTLKVQPAELEDSGVYFCASSQFPRTGGYEQYFGPGTRLTVT.

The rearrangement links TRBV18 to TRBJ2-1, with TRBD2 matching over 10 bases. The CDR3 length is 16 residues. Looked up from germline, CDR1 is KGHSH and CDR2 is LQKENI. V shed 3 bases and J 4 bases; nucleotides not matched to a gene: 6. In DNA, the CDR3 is TGTGCCAGCTCACCCGTAGCGGGAGGAAGGTACAATGAGCAGTTCTTC. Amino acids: CASSPVAGGRYNEQFF.